This T cell receptor beta chain was profiled in a study of blood T cell repertoires in COVID-19. CDR3 length equals 13 residues. Trimming took off 7 bases at V and 6 bases at J, with 15 bases between the two ends. As originally analysed: Estimation of nucleated cell counts was performed using reference gene primer amplification. Method: immunoSEQ multiplex PCR; TCRdb's copy keeps in-frame clones and lacks some. Clone size and the V and J calls come from that table; the DNA yielded D and trimming. The profile covers some 96,000 clones, with about 80% appearing a single time and 9% to 13% taken by the ten largest. This clone was observed a few times.

The receptor was derived from a woman aged 70-85 years with acute or convalescent COVID-19. The chain recombines TRBV12-3 or TRBV12-4 with TRBJ1-1; no definite D call. The specimen was peripheral blood. The CDR3, as DNA: TGTGCCAGCATTACACGCGAGGTGGCTGAAGCTTTCTTT. Amino acid sequence: CASITREVAEAFF.